This T cell receptor (beta chain) was captured by sequencing in a study of blood T cell repertoires in COVID-19. About the research overall: Acute and convalescent COVID-19 samples came from the United States, Italy and Spain.

Assay: immunoSEQ multiplex PCR; the TCRdb copy retains only in-frame clones and omits some. This sample yields tens of thousands of clones, of which approximately 88% are seen a single time; roughly 10% belongs to the top ten. This clone occurred a few times. Germline CDR1 and CDR2: SGDLS and YYNGEE. CDR3 length: 15 amino acids. J was trimmed by 5 bases and V by 4 bases; bases with no gene match: 5. The chain combines TRBV9 with TRBJ2-1; 11 bases agree with TRBD2. The TCR originated in a young man with COVID-19, enrolled during active disease. Source material: peripheral blood. The CDR3 DNA reads as TGTGCCAGCAGCCCAATAGCGGGAGGGAACAATGAGCAGTTCTTC. This codes for CASSPIAGGNNEQFF.